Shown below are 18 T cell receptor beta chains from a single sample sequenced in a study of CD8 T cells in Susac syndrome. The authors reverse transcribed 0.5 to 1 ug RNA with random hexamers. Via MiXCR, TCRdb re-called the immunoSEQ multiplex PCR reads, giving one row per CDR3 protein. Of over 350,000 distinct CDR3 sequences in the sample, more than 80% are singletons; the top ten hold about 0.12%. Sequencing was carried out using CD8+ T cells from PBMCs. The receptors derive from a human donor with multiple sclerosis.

The CDR3 loop reads CASSLDSWDRPHNSPLHF. As DNA, the CDR3 is TGTGCCAGCAGCTTAGATTCCTGGGACAGGCCCCATAATTCACCCCTCCACTTT. The V call is TRBV11-2, the J call TRBJ1-6; TRBD1 aligns across 8 bases. CDR1 SGHAT and CDR2 FQNNGV come from the germline V gene. V gave up 0 bases and J gave up 5 bases; unmatched junction bases: 9. The CDR3 spans 18 residues.

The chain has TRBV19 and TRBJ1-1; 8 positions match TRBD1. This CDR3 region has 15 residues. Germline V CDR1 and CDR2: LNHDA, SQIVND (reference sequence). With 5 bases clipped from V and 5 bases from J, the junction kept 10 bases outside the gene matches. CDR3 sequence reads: CASSAPGGRRTEAFF. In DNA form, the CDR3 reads TGTGCCAGTAGTGCCCCAGGGGGCAGGAGAACTGAAGCTTTCTTT. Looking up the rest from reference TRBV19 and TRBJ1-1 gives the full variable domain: DGGITQSPKYLFRKEGQNVTLSCEQNLNHDAMYWYRQDPGQGLRLIYYSQIVNDFQKGDIAEGYSVSREKKESFPLTVTSAQKNPTAFYLCASSAPGGRRTEAFFGQGTRLTVV.

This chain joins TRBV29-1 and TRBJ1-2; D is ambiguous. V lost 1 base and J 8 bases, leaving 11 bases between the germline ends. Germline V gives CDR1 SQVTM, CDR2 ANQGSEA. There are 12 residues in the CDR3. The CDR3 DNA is TGCAGCGTTGAAGCGGCCTCCAGGGGCTACACCTTC. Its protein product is CSVEAASRGYTF.

CDR3 sequence (DNA): TGTGCCAGCAAGGAAACAGGGGCCACCGGGGAGCTGTTTTTT. Protein product: CASKETGATGELFF. J is TRBJ2-2 and V is TRBV6-1, with 7 bases fitting TRBD1. V lost 7 bases to trimming and J lost 4 bases; unmatched junction nucleotides: 6. Germline CDR1 MNHNS, CDR2 SASEGT. CDR3 length equals 14 residues.

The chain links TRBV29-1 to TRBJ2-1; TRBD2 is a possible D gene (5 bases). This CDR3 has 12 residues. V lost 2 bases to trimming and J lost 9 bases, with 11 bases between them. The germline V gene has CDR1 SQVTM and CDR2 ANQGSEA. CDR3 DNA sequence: TGCAGCGTTGAACGGGAAACTTTTGAGCAGTTCTTC. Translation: CSVERETFEQFF.

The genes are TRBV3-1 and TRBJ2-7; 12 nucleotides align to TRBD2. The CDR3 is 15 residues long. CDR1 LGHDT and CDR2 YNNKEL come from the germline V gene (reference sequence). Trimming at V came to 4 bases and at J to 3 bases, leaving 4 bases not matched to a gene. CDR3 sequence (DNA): TGTGCCAGCAGCCCAAGGACTAGCGGGATCTACGAGCAGTACTTC. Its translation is CASSPRTSGIYEQYF.

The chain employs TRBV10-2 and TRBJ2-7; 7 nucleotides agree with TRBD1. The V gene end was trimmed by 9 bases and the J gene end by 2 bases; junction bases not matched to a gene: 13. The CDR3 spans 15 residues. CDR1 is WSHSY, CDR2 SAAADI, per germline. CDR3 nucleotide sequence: TGCGCCAGTTTACGTCCGGGACAGTGGCCCTACGAGCAGTACTTC. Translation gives CASLRPGQWPYEQYF.

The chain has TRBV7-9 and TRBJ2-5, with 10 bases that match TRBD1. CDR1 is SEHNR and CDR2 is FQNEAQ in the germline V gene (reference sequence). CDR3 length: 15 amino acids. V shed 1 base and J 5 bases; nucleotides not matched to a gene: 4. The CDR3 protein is CASSLVLGQGETQYF. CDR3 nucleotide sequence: TGTGCCAGCAGCTTAGTTCTGGGACAGGGGGAGACCCAGTACTTC.

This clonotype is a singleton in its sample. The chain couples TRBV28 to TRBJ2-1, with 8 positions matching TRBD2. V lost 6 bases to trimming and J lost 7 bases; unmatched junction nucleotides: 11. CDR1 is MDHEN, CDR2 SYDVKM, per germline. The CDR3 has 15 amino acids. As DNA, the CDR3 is TGTGCCAGCAGCCCCGGGGGGGTTCGAGGGAATGAGCAGTTCTTC. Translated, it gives CASSPGGVRGNEQFF.

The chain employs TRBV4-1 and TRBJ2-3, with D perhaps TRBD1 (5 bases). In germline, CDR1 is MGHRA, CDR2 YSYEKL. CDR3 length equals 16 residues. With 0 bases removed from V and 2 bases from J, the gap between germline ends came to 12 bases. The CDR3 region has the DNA TGCGCCAGCAGCCAAGAATCACAGGAATTCACAGATACGCAGTATTTT. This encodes CASSQESQEFTDTQYF.

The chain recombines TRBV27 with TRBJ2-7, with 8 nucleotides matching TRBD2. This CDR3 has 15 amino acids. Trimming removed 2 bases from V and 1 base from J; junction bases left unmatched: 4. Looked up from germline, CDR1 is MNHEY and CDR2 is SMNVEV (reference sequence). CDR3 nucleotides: TGTGCCAGCAGTTTAAGAGCGGGAGTATCCTACGAGCAGTACTTC. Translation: CASSLRAGVSYEQYF.

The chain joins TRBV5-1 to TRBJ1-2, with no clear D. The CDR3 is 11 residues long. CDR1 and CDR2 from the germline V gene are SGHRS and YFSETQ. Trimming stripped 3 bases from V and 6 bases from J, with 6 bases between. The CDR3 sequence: CASSSRDGYTF. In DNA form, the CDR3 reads TGCGCCAGCAGCTCGAGGGATGGCTACACCTTC.

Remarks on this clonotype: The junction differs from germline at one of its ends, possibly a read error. The CDR3 loop reads CASGIIFGGITDTQYF. The DNA for the CDR3 is TGTGCCAGTGGTATAATCTTCGGAGGGATCACAGATACGCAGTATTTT. The V gene is TRBV19, the J gene TRBJ2-3; D might be TRBD2 (6 bases). CDR1 LNHDA and CDR2 SQIVND come from the germline V gene (reference sequence). The CDR3 totals 16 residues.

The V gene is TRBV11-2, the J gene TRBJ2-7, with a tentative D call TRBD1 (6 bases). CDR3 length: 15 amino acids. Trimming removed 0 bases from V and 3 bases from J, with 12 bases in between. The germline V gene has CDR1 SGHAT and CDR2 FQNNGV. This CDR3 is CASSLEAGANYEQYF. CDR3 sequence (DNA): TGTGCCAGCAGCTTAGAAGCAGGGGCAAACTACGAGCAGTACTTC.

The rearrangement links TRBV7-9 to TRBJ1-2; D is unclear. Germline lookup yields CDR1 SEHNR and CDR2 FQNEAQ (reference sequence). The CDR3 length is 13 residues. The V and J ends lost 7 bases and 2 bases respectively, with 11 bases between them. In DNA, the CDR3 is TGTGCCAGCACCTCACCCACAAACTATGGCTACACCTTC. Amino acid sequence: CASTSPTNYGYTF.

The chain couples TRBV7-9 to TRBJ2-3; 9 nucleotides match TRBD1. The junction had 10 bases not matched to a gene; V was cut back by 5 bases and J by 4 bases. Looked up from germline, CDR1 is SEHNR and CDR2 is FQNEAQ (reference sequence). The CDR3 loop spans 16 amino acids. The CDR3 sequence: CASSPPTGGLADTQYF. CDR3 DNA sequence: TGTGCCAGCAGCCCTCCCACAGGGGGCCTCGCAGATACGCAGTATTTT.

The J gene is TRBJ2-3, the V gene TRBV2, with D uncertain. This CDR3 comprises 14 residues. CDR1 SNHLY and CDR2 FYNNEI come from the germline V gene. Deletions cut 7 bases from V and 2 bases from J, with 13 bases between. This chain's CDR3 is CASILDGYTDTQYF. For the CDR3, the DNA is TGTGCCAGCATCCTGGACGGCTACACAGATACGCAGTATTTT.

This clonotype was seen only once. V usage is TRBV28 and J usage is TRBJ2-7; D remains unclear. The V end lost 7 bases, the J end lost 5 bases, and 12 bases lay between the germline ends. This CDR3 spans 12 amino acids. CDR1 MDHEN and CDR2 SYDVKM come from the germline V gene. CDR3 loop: CASNLLTHEQYF. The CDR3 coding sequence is TGTGCCAGCAACCTCCTGACCCACGAGCAGTACTTC.